This TCR beta chain was sequenced for a study of T cells after yellow fever vaccination. Study summary: Low-cell-number fractions were prepared with SMART-Seq v4 Ultra Low Input.

Study-wide results and limits: Abundant bulk-population clonotypes could contaminate the FACS-sorted repertoires.

Details on this clonotype: Its antigen is not identified.

There are 15 residues in the CDR3. V lost 0 bases and J 5 bases, leaving 13 bases between the germline ends. In germline, CDR1 is MNHEY, CDR2 SVGEGT. Each CDR3 protein gets one entry after TCRdb re-called the 5' RACE reads with MiXCR. Altogether roughly 160,000 distinct CDR3 sequences are present, 9.3% being singletons, with the ten largest covering around 33%. The chain carries TRBV6-2 or TRBV6-3 and TRBJ1-2; D not certain. The sequenced sample was CD8+ T cells sorted from PBMCs, obtained 45 days after the yellow fever booster vaccination. The sequence came from a man between 18 and 35 years old who received the YFV17D yellow fever vaccine. CDR3 amino acids: CASSYSILADYGYTF. CDR3 nucleotide sequence: TGTGCCAGCAGTTACTCGATTCTGGCGGATTATGGCTACACCTTC.